This TCR beta chain was sequenced in a study of blood T cell repertoires in COVID-19. Study-wide background: Acute-phase and convalescent COVID-19 samples originated in the United States, Italy and Spain. PBMCs, B-cell-depleted T cells, or T cells provided the cDNA or gDNA that made up the material.

Original processing methods: Nucleated cell number was recorded as an estimate derived from reference gene primer amplification. Assay: immunoSEQ multiplex PCR; the TCRdb copy retains only in-frame clones and omits some. V, J and clone size reflect that table, while D and trimming were determined from the DNA. The sample lists under 250,000 clones, around 82% seen once, with approximately 4.5% in the top ten. This CDR3 spans 15 amino acids. Germline V gene sequence: CDR1 MNHNY, CDR2 SVGAGI (reference sequence). V lost 5 bases, J lost 5 bases, and 9 bases stayed unmatched. The receptor's source is a woman aged 70-85 years with acute or convalescent COVID-19. Sequencing was performed on peripheral blood. V gene TRBV6-6 combines with J gene TRBJ1-2; 9 bases are shared with TRBD1. CDR3 sequence (DNA): TGTGCCAGCAGTGCAGTAGGGGACAGGGAATATGGCTACACCTTC. It codes for CASSAVGDREYGYTF.